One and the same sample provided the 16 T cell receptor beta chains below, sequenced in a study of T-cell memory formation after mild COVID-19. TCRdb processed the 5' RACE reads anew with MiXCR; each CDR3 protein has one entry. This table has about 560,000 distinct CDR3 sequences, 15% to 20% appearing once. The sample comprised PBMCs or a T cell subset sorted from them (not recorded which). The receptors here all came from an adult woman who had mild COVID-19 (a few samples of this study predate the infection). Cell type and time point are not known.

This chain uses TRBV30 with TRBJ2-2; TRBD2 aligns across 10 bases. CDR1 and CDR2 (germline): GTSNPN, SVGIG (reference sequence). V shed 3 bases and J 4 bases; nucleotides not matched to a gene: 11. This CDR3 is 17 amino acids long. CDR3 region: CAWRYGLAGAPTGELFF. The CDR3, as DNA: TGTGCCTGGAGGTACGGGCTAGCGGGGGCCCCCACCGGGGAGCTGTTTTTT.

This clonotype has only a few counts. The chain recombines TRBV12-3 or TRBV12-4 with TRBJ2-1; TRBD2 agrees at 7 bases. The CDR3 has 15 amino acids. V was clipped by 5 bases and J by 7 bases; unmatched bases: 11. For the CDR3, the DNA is TGTGCCAGCAGTGCCTTAGGGAGGGCCGATAATGAGCAGTTCTTC. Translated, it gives CASSALGRADNEQFF.

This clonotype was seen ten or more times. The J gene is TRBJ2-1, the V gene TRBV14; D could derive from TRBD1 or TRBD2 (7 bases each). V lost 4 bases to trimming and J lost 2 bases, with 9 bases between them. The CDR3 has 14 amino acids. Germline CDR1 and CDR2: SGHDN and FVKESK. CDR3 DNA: TGTGCCAGCAGCCCAGGGGGGGCCTACAATGAGCAGTTCTTC. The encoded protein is CASSPGGAYNEQFF.

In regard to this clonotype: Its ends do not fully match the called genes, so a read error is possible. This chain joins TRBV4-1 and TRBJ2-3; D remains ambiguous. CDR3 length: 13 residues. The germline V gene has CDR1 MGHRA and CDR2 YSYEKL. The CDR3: CASSQDWADTQYF. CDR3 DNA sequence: TGTGCCAGCAGCCAAGATTGGGCAGATACGCAGTATTTT.

The CDR3 sequence is CASSLVFQGYEQYF. The CDR3 nucleotides are TGTGCCAGCAGCTTGGTTTTCCAGGGCTACGAGCAGTACTTC. J is TRBJ2-7 and V is TRBV5-5, with D possibly matching TRBD1 (5 bases). Trimming cost V 0 bases and J 3 bases, with 10 bases left between them. In germline, CDR1 is SGHKS, CDR2 YYEKEE (reference sequence). The CDR3 loop spans 14 amino acids.

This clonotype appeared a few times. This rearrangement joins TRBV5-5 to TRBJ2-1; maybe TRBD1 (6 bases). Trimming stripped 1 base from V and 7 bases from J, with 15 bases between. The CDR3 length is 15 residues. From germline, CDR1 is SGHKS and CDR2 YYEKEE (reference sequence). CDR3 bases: TGTGCCAGCAGCTTGTTCGCCAGGGGCGGGAATGAGCAGTTCTTC. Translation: CASSLFARGGNEQFF.

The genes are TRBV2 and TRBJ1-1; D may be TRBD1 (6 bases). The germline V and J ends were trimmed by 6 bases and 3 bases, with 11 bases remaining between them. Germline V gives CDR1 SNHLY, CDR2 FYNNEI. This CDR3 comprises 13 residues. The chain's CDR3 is CASSWGPYTEAFF. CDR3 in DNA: TGTGCCAGCAGCTGGGGGCCCTACACTGAAGCTTTCTTT.

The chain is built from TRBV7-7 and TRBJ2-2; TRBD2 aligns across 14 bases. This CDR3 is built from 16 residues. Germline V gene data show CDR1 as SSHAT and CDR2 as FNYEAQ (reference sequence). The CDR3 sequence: CASGLGLAGAPGELFF. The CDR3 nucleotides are TGTGCTAGCGGCTTGGGACTAGCGGGAGCCCCCGGGGAGCTGTTTTTT. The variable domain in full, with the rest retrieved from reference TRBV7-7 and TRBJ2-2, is GAGVSQSPRYKVTKRGQDVTLRCDPISSHATLYWYQQALGQGPEFLTYFNYEAQPDKSGLPSDRFSAERPEGSISTLTIQRTEQRDSAMYRCASGLGLAGAPGELFFGEGSRLTVL.

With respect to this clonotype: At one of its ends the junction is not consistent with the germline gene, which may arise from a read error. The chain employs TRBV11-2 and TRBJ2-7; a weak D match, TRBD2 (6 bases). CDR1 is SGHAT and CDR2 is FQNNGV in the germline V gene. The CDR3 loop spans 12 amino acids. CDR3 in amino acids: CASSPLSSGGYF. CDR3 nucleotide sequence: TGTGCCAGCAGCCCACTTAGCTCTGGGGGGTATTTC.

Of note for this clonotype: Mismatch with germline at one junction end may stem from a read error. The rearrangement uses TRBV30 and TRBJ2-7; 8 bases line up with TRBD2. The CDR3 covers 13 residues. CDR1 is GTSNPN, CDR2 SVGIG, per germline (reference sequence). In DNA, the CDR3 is TGTGCCTGGAGTGTACAGTCCCCGGGAGGGCCGCACTTC. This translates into CAWSVQSPGGPHF.

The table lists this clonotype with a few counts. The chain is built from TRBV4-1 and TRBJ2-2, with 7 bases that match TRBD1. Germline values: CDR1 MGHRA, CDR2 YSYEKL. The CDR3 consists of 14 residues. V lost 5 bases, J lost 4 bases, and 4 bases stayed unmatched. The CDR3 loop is CASSTDRSTGELFF. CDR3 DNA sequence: TGCGCCAGCAGCACGGACAGGAGCACCGGGGAGCTGTTTTTT.

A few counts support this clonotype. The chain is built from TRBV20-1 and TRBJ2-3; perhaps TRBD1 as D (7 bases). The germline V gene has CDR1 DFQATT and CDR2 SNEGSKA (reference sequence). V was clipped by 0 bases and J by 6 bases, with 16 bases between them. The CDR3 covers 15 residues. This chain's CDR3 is CSARDRRGPGDTQYF. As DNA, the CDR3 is TGCAGTGCTAGAGATAGGAGGGGGCCGGGGGATACGCAGTATTTT.

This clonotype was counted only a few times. The CDR3 bases are TGTGCCAGCAGTTACTACCCGGGACAGCCCTACGAGCAGTACTTC. It is translated as CASSYYPGQPYEQYF. The rearrangement uses TRBV6-5 and TRBJ2-7; 7 bases are shared with TRBD1. The CDR3 covers 15 residues. The J segment lost 2 bases and the V segment lost 1 base, leaving 5 bases of the junction unmatched. Germline assignment: CDR1 MNHEY and CDR2 SVGAGI.

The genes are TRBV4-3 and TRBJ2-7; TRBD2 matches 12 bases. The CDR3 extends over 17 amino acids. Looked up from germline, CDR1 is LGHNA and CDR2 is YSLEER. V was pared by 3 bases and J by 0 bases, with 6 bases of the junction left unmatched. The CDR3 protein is CASSHGLAGLNSYEQYF. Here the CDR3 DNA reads TGCGCCAGCAGCCACGGACTAGCGGGATTAAACTCCTACGAGCAGTACTTC.

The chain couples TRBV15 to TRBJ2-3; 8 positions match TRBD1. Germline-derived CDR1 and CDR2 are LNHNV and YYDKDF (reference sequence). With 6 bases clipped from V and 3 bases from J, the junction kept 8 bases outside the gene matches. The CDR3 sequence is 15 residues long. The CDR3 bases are TGTGCCACCAGTTCCCGACAGGGGATTACAGATACGCAGTATTTT. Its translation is CATSSRQGITDTQYF. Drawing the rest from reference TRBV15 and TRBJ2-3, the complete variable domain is DAMVIQNPRYQVTQFGKPVTLSCSQTLNHNVMYWYQQKSSQAPKLLFHYYDKDFNNEADTPDNFQSRRPNTSFCFLDIRSPGLGDTAMYLCATSSRQGITDTQYFGPGTRLTVL.

The CDR3 DNA sequence: TGCGCCAGCCGCTGGACAGGGTGGGATAATACTGAAGCTTTCTTT. Its protein product is CASRWTGWDNTEAFF. The chain carries TRBV5-1 and TRBJ1-1; 8 nucleotides align to TRBD1. Losses at the gene ends were 7 bases for V and 5 bases for J; bases not matched to a gene: 13. The CDR3 totals 15 residues. The germline gives CDR1 SGHRS, CDR2 YFSETQ.